These 23 T cell receptor beta chains were all obtained from the same sample, sequenced in a study of blood T cell repertoires in COVID-19. Profiling relied on immunoSEQ multiplex PCR, and the TCRdb table lists in-frame clones only, not all of them. There are about half a million clones in the sample; around nine tenths occur only once, and approximately 8.3% lies in the top ten. Sequenced: PBMCs or T cells enriched from blood (not recorded which). The origin of the receptors is a woman aged 55-75 years who had recovered from COVID-19.

The V gene is TRBV10-2, the J gene TRBJ1-2; no definite D call. The CDR3 runs 14 residues. Per the germline V gene, CDR1 is WSHSY and CDR2 is SAAADI. Trimming removed 7 bases from V and 2 bases from J, with 14 bases in between. The DNA of the CDR3 is TGCGCCAGCAAGTCGGCGGAAGTCAACTATGGCTACACCTTC. It translates to CASKSAEVNYGYTF.

The chain has TRBV7-9 and TRBJ1-5; D call uncertain. Trimming left V 5 bases short and J 7 bases short, with 15 bases between. CDR1 is SEHNR, CDR2 FQNEAQ, per germline (reference sequence). The CDR3 has 14 amino acids. CDR3 region: CASSRSGNGQPQHF. The CDR3 region has the DNA TGTGCCAGCAGCCGTTCCGGGAATGGGCAGCCCCAGCATTTT.

The chain couples TRBV4-2 to TRBJ2-3; D is perhaps TRBD2 (7 bases). The CDR3 loop spans 17 amino acids. Trimming removed 3 bases at V and 0 bases at J, with 16 bases between. Per the germline V gene, CDR1 is LGHNA and CDR2 is YNFKEQ. In DNA form, the CDR3 reads TGTGCCAGCAGCCAGATAGGGGCGGGGGCCAGCACAGATACGCAGTATTTT. As protein: CASSQIGAGASTDTQYF.

The rearrangement joins TRBV10-3 to TRBJ2-7; 8 bases agree with TRBD1. CDR1 is ENHRY and CDR2 is SYGVKD in the germline V gene. With 2 bases clipped from V and 5 bases from J, the junction kept 8 bases outside the gene matches. CDR3 length equals 15 residues. The CDR3 DNA is TGTGCCATCAGTGAGCCCTCACAGGGGGGCCACGAGCAGTACGTC. This gives the protein CAISEPSQGGHEQYV.

V and J are TRBV2 and TRBJ2-1; TRBD2 is a possible D gene (7 bases). Germline values: CDR1 SNHLY, CDR2 FYNNEI. The germline V and J ends were trimmed by 3 bases and 4 bases, with 16 bases remaining between them. The CDR3 sequence is 16 residues long. This CDR3 reads CASSDVGGALYNEQFF. The CDR3 DNA reads as TGTGCCAGCAGTGACGTGGGGGGGGCGCTTTACAATGAGCAGTTCTTC.

This chain joins TRBV18 and TRBJ1-2, with D possibly matching TRBD1 (5 bases). Germline V gene sequence: CDR1 KGHSH, CDR2 LQKENI. V shed 2 bases and J shed 7 bases, with 20 bases lying between them. The CDR3 loop spans 16 amino acids. CDR3 nucleotides: TGTGCCAGCTCACCAAAGGACACCGCCGTGGGTGCTGGCTACACCTTC. Encoded protein: CASSPKDTAVGAGYTF. Variable domain in full (rest from reference TRBV18 and TRBJ1-2): NAGVMQNPRHLVRRRGQEARLRCSPMKGHSHVYWYRQLPEEGLKFMVYLQKENIIDESGMPKERFSAEFPKEGPSILRIQQVVRGDSAAYFCASSPKDTAVGAGYTFGSGTRLTVV.

The chain employs TRBV5-1 and TRBJ1-4, with D possibly matching TRBD1 (6 bases). Germline V gives CDR1 SGHRS, CDR2 YFSETQ. V lost 4 bases, J lost 0 bases, and 10 bases lay in between. The CDR3 is 15 residues long. DNA of the CDR3: TGCGCCAGCAGCACAACAGGGACAACTAATGAAAAACTGTTTTTT. It translates to CASSTTGTTNEKLFF.

This chain uses TRBV7-2 with TRBJ1-2; tentative D call: TRBD1 (5 bases). Germline CDR1 is SGHTA and CDR2 is FQGNSA. V dropped 4 bases and J dropped 4 bases, with 10 bases sitting between them. This CDR3 spans 13 amino acids. CDR3 nucleotides: TGTGCCAGCAGCTCCCCCGGGGGCTATGGCTACACCTTC. It specifies CASSSPGGYGYTF.

V is TRBV20-1 and J is TRBJ2-7, with D perhaps TRBD2 (6 bases). Germline-derived CDR1 and CDR2 are DFQATT and SNEGSKA (reference sequence). The V gene lost 3 bases and the J gene lost 2 bases, with 14 bases spanning the gap. The CDR3 runs 14 residues. CDR3 bases: TGCAGTGCTAGTCCACCGGGCGGGACCTACGAGCAGTACGTC. It specifies CSASPPGGTYEQYV.

J is TRBJ1-1 and V is TRBV4-1; D is undetermined. Trimming left V 6 bases short and J 3 bases short, with 17 bases between. The CDR3 runs to 15 residues. The germline gives CDR1 MGHRA, CDR2 YSYEKL. The CDR3 DNA follows: TGCGCCAGCAGGCCCGCAGGAACAGCACACACTGAAGCTTTCTTT. Its translation: CASRPAGTAHTEAFF.

About this clone: The junction departs from the called germline gene at one end, perhaps through a read error. J is TRBJ1-2 and V is TRBV10-2; D is unresolved. The V gene's germline CDR1 is WSHSY and CDR2 SAAADI. This CDR3 is 11 amino acids long. The CDR3 bases are TGCGCCATCAGGAGCACCGACCGGGAGTACTTC. Residues: CAIRSTDREYF.

This chain joins TRBV30 and TRBJ2-7; D is ambiguous. The CDR3 runs 11 residues. Trimming left V 0 bases short and J 6 bases short, with 6 bases between. Germline V CDR1 and CDR2: GTSNPN, SVGIG (reference sequence). The CDR3 sequence: CAWSVSVEQYF. The CDR3 region has the DNA TGTGCCTGGAGTGTGTCCGTCGAGCAGTACTTC.

The chain links TRBV30 to TRBJ1-2, with D possibly being TRBD1 (5 bases). Germline CDR1 GTSNPN, CDR2 SVGIG (reference sequence). The CDR3 has 14 amino acids. Trimming pared 3 bases from V and 0 bases from J, leaving 11 bases between. The CDR3 DNA sequence: TGTGCCTGGAGCCCCCGGGGGGCTAACTATGGCTACACCTTC. Protein: CAWSPRGANYGYTF.

V usage is TRBV3-1 (or the pseudogene TRBV3-2) and J usage is TRBJ2-3; 13 nucleotides align to TRBD2. Germline V lookup: CDR1 LGHDT, CDR2 YNNKEL (reference sequence). The CDR3 spans 16 residues. The trim removed 4 bases at V and 6 bases at J, leaving 7 bases unmatched. The CDR3 sequence is CASSRGLAGTEDTQYF. Written as DNA, the CDR3 is TGTGCCAGCAGCCGGGGACTAGCGGGGACCGAGGATACGCAGTATTTT.

This chain links TRBV10-3 with TRBJ2-1, with TRBD2 matching 13 bases. V shed 9 bases and J 9 bases; nucleotides not matched to a gene: 5. The CDR3 spans 13 residues. Looked up from germline, CDR1 is ENHRY and CDR2 is SYGVKD. The CDR3 is CAIRLAGGLEQFF. The CDR3, as DNA: TGTGCCATTAGACTAGCGGGGGGACTTGAGCAGTTCTTC.

This chain uses TRBV7-8 with TRBJ2-7; 7 bases agree with TRBD2. This CDR3 has 16 residues. With V trimmed by 0 bases and J by 1 base, 6 bases remained unmatched. Germline CDR1 and CDR2: SGHVS and FQNEAQ. CDR3 DNA: TGTGCCAGCAGCTTAGCGGGAGGGGAGCGGTCCTACGAGCAGTACGTC. Its protein is CASSLAGGERSYEQYV.

This clone is a singleton in its sample. V is TRBV4-1 and J is TRBJ1-5, with 10 bases identical to TRBD1. The CDR3 is 16 amino acids. Germline CDR1 reads MGHRA; CDR2 reads YSYEKL. With V trimmed by 0 bases and J by 3 bases, 2 bases remained unmatched. DNA of the CDR3: TGCGCCAGCAGCCAAGACGGGACAGGGGACAATCAGCCCCAGCATTTT. As protein: CASSQDGTGDNQPQHF.

The chain joins TRBV24-1 to TRBJ2-3; TRBD1 is a possible D gene (5 bases). The germline V gene has CDR1 KGHDR and CDR2 SFDVKD. The CDR3 totals 16 residues. Trimming took 1 base from V and 6 from J, leaving 16 bases between them. CDR3 DNA sequence: TGTGCCACCAGTGATTTCTCAGGGCCTCATTCCGATACGCAGTATTTT. Translation: CATSDFSGPHSDTQYF.

The chain employs TRBV6-1 and TRBJ1-4; unclear D gene. The CDR3 runs to 13 residues. Germline loops: CDR1 MNHNS, CDR2 SASEGT. V lost 1 base and J 8 bases, leaving 8 bases between the germline ends. CDR3 bases: TGTGCCAGCAGTGAAGGCAGGCCGGAAAAACTGTTTTTT. Encoded protein: CASSEGRPEKLFF.

The chain has TRBV11-2 and TRBJ1-1, with 9 bases identical to TRBD1. J gave up 4 bases and V 0 bases, and 3 bases lay outside the gene matches. This CDR3 spans 15 amino acids. Germline CDR1 and CDR2: SGHAT and FQNNGV. In nucleotides, the CDR3 is TGTGCCAGCAGCTTAGAGGGGACAGGGAGCACTGAAGCTTTCTTT. This encodes CASSLEGTGSTEAFF.

This clone was counted once. The CDR3 DNA reads as TGTGCCAGCAGTGAAACGGAAATAGCAACGCAGTACTTC. This translates into CASSETEIATQYF. The rearrangement uses TRBV6-1 and TRBJ2-7; D not certain. The CDR3 contains 13 residues. Trimming stripped 2 bases from V and 9 bases from J, with 14 bases between. Germline assignment: CDR1 MNHNS and CDR2 SASEGT.

The chain's CDR3 is CASSPPKGGSRDGYTF. The DNA for the CDR3 is TGTGCCAGCTCACCACCGAAGGGAGGGAGTCGCGATGGCTACACCTTC. The chain links TRBV18 to TRBJ1-2, with D unclear. CDR3 length: 16 residues. The V end was cut by 0 bases, the J end by 6 bases, with 17 bases between. The germline CDR1 and CDR2 sequences are KGHSH and LQKENI.

The gene calls are TRBV2 and TRBJ1-1; 9 positions match TRBD1. In germline, CDR1 is SNHLY, CDR2 FYNNEI. CDR3 length equals 14 residues. Trimming at V came to 7 bases and at J to 4 bases, leaving 7 bases not matched to a gene. The CDR3 loop is CASTYGQGITEAFF. The CDR3 nucleotides read TGTGCCAGCACCTACGGACAGGGGATCACTGAAGCTTTCTTT.